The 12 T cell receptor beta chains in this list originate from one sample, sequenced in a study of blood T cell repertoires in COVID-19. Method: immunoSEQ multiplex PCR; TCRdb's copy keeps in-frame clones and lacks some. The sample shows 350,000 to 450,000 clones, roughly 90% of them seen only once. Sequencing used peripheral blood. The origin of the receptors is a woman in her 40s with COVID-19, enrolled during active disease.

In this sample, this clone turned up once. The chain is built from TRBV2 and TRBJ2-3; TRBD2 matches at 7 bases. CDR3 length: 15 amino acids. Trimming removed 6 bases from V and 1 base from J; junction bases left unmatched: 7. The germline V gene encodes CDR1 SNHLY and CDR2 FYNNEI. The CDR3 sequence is CASSSLAAGTDTQYF. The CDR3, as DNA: TGTGCCAGCAGCTCCCTAGCGGCAGGCACAGATACGCAGTATTTT.

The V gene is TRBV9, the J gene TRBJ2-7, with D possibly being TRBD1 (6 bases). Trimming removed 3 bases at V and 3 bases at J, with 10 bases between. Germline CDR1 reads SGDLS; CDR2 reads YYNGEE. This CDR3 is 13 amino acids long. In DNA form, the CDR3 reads TGTGCCAGCAGCGAGGGGGTTGGCTACGAGCAGTACTTC. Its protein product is CASSEGVGYEQYF.

CDR3 coding DNA: TGTGCTACAGGGGGGGCTAACGAGCAGTACTTC. Protein product: CATGGANEQYF. The chain uses TRBV10-3 and TRBJ2-7; the D gene is possibly TRBD1 (8 bases). CDR3 length: 11 amino acids. Germline CDR1 reads ENHRY; CDR2 reads SYGVKD.

The CDR3, as DNA: TGCGCCAGCAGTCCCGGGACAGGGGATGGCTACACCTTC. Its translation is CASSPGTGDGYTF. The chain carries TRBV5-1 and TRBJ1-2; 10 bases line up with TRBD1. V was pared by 5 bases and J by 6 bases, with 4 bases of the junction left unmatched. This CDR3 spans 13 amino acids. Looked up from germline, CDR1 is SGHRS and CDR2 is YFSETQ.

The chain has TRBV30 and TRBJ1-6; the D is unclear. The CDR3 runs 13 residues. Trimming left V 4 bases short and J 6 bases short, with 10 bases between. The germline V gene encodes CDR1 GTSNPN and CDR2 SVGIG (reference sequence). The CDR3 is CAWKADLNSPLHF. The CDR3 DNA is TGTGCCTGGAAGGCGGATCTTAATTCACCCCTCCACTTT. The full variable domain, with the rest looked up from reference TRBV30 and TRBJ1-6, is SQTIHQWPATLVQPVGSPLSLECTVEGTSNPNLYWYRQAAGRGLQLLFYSVGIGQISSEVPQNLSASRPQDRQFILSSKKLLLSDSGFYLCAWKADLNSPLHFGNGTRLTVT.

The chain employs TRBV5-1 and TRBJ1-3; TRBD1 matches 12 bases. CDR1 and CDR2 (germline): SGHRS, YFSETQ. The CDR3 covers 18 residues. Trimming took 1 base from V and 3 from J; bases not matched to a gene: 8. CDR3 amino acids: CASSLSPGQGASGNTIYF. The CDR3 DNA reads TGCGCCAGCAGCTTGTCCCCGGGACAGGGGGCTAGTGGAAACACCATATATTTT.

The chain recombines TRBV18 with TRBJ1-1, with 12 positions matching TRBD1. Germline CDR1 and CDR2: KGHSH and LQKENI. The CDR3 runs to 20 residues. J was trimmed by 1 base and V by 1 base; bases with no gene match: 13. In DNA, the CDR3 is TGTGCCAGCTCACCACGCACGATCTCGGGACAGGGGGCTCAGAACACTGAAGCTTTCTTT. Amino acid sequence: CASSPRTISGQGAQNTEAFF.

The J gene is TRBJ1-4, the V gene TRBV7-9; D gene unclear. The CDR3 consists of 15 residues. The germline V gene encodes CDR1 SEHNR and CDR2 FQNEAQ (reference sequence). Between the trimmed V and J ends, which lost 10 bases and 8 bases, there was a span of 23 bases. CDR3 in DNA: TGTGCCACCGCCGGGTTTCGATCCTACGAAGAAAAACTGTTTTTT. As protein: CATAGFRSYEEKLFF.

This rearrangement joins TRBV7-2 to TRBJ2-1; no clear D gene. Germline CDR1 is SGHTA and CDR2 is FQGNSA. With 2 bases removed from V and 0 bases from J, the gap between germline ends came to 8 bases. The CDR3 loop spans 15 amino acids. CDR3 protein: CASSLYTGSYNEQFF. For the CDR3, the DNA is TGTGCCAGCAGCTTATATACTGGCTCCTACAATGAGCAGTTCTTC.

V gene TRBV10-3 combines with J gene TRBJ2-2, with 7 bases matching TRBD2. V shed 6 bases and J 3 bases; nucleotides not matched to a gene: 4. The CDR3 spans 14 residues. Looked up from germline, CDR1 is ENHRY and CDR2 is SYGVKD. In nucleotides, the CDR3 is TGTGCCATCAGGGCCCGGGGGGACACCGGGGAGCTGTTTTTT. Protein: CAIRARGDTGELFF.

Written as DNA, the CDR3 is TGTGCCAGCAGCTCCCTCCTCGGCTACACCTTC. Amino acid sequence: CASSSLLGYTF. This chain uses TRBV7-9 with TRBJ1-2; D ambiguous. The CDR3 covers 11 residues. The germline gives CDR1 SEHNR, CDR2 FQNEAQ (reference sequence). Deletions cut 4 bases from V and 8 bases from J, with 8 bases between.

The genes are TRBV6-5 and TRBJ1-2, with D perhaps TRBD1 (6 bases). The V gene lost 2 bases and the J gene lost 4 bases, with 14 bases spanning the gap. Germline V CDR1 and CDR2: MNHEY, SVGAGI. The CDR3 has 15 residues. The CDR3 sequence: CASSYAGQNPYGYTF. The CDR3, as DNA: TGTGCCAGCAGTTACGCAGGACAGAACCCCTATGGCTACACCTTC.